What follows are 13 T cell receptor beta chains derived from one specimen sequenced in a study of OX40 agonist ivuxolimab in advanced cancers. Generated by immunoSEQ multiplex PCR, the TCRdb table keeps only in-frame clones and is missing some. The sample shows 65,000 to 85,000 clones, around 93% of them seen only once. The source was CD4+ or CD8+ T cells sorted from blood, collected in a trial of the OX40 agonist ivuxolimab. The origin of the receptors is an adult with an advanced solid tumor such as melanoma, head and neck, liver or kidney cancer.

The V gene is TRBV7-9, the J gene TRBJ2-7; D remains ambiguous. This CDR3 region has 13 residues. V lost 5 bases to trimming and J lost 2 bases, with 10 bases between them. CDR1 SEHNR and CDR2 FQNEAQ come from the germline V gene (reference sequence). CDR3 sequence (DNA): TGTGCCAGCAGCCTCCCGCTGACCTACGAGCAGTACTTC. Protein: CASSLPLTYEQYF.

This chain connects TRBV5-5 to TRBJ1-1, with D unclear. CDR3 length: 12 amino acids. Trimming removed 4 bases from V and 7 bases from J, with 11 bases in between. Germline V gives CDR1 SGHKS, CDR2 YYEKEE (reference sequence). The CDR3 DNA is TGTGCCAGCAGCCCTTCTTTTAGTGAAGCTTTCTTT. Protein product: CASSPSFSEAFF.

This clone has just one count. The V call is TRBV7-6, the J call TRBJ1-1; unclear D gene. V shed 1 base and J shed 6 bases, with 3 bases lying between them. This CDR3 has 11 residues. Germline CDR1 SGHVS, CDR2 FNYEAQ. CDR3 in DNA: TGTGCCAGCAGCTTAGGGTCTGAAGCTTTCTTT. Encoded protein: CASSLGSEAFF.

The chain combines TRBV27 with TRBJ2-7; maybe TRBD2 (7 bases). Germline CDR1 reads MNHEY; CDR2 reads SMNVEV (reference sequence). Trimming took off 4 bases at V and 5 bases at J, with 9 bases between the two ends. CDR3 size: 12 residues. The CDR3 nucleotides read TGTGCCAGCAGTTGGGGGGGCAACGAGCAGTACTTC. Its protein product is CASSWGGNEQYF.

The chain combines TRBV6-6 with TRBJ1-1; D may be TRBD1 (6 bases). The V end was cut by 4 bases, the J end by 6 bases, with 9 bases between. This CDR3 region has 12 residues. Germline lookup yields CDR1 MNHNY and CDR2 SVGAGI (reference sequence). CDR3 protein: CASSWGGPEAFF. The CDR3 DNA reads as TGTGCCAGCAGTTGGGGGGGCCCTGAAGCTTTCTTT.

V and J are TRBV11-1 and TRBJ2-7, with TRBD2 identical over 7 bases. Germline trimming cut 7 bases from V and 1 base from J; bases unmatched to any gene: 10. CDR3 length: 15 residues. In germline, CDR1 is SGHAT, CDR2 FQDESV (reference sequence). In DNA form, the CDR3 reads TGTGCCAGCACCGATTCGGGGGGAGGGTCCTACGAGCAGTACTTC. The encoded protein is CASTDSGGGSYEQYF.

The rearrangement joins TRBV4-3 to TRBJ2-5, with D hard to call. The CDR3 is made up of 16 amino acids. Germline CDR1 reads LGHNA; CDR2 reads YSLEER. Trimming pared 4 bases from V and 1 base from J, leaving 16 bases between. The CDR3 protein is CASSPVSVGSQETQYF. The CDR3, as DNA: TGCGCCAGCAGCCCGGTATCCGTGGGCTCCCAAGAGACCCAGTACTTC.

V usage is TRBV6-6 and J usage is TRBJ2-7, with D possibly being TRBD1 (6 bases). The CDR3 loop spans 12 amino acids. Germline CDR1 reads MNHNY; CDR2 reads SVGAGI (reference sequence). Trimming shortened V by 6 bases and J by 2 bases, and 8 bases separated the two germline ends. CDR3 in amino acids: CASRGGAYEQYF. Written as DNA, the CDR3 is TGTGCCAGCAGAGGGGGTGCCTACGAGCAGTACTTC.

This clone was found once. The CDR3 bases are TGTGCCAGTAGTATAGATGACTACAATGAGCAGTTCTTC. This encodes CASSIDDYNEQFF. The J gene is TRBJ2-1, the V gene TRBV19; D remains unclear. Between the trimmed V and J ends, which lost 0 bases and 3 bases, there was a span of 3 bases. This CDR3 has 13 residues. CDR1 is LNHDA, CDR2 SQIVND, per germline (reference sequence).

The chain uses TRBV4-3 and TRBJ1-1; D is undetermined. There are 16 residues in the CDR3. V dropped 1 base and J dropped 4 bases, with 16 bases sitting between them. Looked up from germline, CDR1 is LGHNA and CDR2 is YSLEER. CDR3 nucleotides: TGCGCCAGCAGCCAAGTAGTGAGAGGTATAGGCACTGAAGCTTTCTTT. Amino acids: CASSQVVRGIGTEAFF.

The CDR3 DNA follows: TGCGCCAGCAGTGGGGCAGGGGCCTACGAGCAGTACTTC. Residues: CASSGAGAYEQYF. The chain carries TRBV10-1 and TRBJ2-7, with D maybe TRBD1 (6 bases). The CDR3 sequence is 13 residues long. V lost 4 bases, J lost 2 bases, and 9 bases lay in between. Germline assignment: CDR1 WNHNN and CDR2 SYGVQD (reference sequence).

The CDR3, as DNA: TGTGCCAGCAGTCAAGGACGGACAGGGGGTGGACAGCCCCAGCATTTT. Protein product: CASSQGRTGGGQPQHF. The chain has TRBV27 and TRBJ1-5, with 10 bases matching TRBD1. V shed 5 bases and J 7 bases; nucleotides not matched to a gene: 11. CDR1 and CDR2 from the germline V gene are MNHEY and SMNVEV (reference sequence). This CDR3 contains 16 residues.

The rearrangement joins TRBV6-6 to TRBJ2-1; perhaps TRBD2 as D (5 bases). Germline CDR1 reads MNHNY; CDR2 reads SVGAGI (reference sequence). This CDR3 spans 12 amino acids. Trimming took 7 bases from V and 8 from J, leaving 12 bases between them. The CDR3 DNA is TGTGCCAGCACCTCAACTAGGGATGAGCAGTTCTTC. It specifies CASTSTRDEQFF.